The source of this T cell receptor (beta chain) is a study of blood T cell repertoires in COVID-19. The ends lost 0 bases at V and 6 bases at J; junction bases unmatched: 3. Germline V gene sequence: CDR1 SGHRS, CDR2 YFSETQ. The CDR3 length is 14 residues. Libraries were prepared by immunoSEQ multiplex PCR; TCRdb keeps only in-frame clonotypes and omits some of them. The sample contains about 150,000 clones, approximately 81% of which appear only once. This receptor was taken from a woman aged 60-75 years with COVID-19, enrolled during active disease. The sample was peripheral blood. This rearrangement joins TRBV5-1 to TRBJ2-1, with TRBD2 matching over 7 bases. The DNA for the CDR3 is TGCGCCAGCAGCTTGGTCGCGGGAGTCAATGAGCAGTTCTTC. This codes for CASSLVAGVNEQFF.